The 18 T cell receptor beta chains given below trace back to one sample, sequenced in a study of CD8+ T cells in alopecia areata. Using CD4, CD8alpha, NKG2D, NKG2ACE and other markers, pooled cutaneous lymph node cells were sorted. RNA extraction was followed by reverse transcription into cDNA, which acted as the sequencing template. Only in-frame clones appear in the TCRdb table, and some are missing; sequencing was by immunoSEQ multiplex PCR. This sample comprises roughly 260,000 clones, none seen once only. Input material: CD4+ T cells sorted from a lymph node. The receptors were gathered from a C3H/HeJ mouse with alopecia areata. MHC haplotype of the strain: H2-k.

This clone has more than one count but fewer than ten. Mouse names are used for the genes. The CDR3 end is not reached by the read, which stops 4 residues before it; the germline J gene fills it in. The chain is built from TRBV31 and TRBJ1-2; D is undetermined. CDR1 is GKSSPN and CDR2 is SITVG in the germline V gene. V gave up 1 base and J gave up 0 bases, with 6 bases separating them. The CDR3 has 13 amino acids. The CDR3 protein is CAWSPDTNSDYTF. The DNA read from the CDR3 is TGTGCCTGGAGTCCCGACACAAACTCC.

Turning to this clone: Each gene name is a mouse one. With the read ending 4 residues before the CDR3 end, the germline J gene is used to fill in that end. The same CDR3 can be traced to other DNA sequences in this sample. The V and J genes are TRBV19 and TRBJ2-1, with 9 bases matching TRBD1. The length of the CDR3 is 15 residues. The germline CDR1 and CDR2 sequences are FNHDT and SITEND (reference sequence). J gave up 3 bases and V 4 bases, and 5 bases lay outside the gene matches. This chain's CDR3 is CASSPDRGFYAEQFF. CDR3 DNA (partial): TGTGCCAGCAGTCCCGACAGGGGGTTCTATGCT. The full variable domain, completed using reference TRBV19 and TRBJ2-1, is GGIITQTPKFLIGQEGQKLTLKCQQNFNHDTMYWYRQDSGKGLRLIYYSITENDLQKGDLSEGYDASREKKSSFSLTVTSAQKNEMAVFLCASSPDRGFYAEQFFGPGTRLTVL.

In the case of this clone: Gene names refer to mouse genes. The read ends 4 residues early relative to the CDR3; the germline J gene fills the gap. The sample holds other DNA sequences that translate to the same CDR3. The chain uses TRBV5 and TRBJ2-7; 9 bases fit TRBD2. Looked up from germline, CDR1 is LGHNA and CDR2 is YNLKQL (reference sequence). The CDR3 consists of 15 residues. CDR3 sequence: CASSPPGTGSYEQYF. CDR3 DNA, as far as it was read: TGTGCCAGCAGCCCCCCCGGGACTGGGAGTTAT.

This clone was seen a handful of times. Gene names denote mouse genes. The read comes to an end 4 residues before the CDR3 does, leaving the germline J gene to fill in the end. The sample contains more than one DNA sequence encoding this CDR3. This chain connects TRBV19 to TRBJ2-5; the match to TRBD2 covers 10 bases. CDR1 is FNHDT, CDR2 SITEND, per germline (reference sequence). The CDR3 runs to 13 residues. CDR3 sequence reads: CASSRLGGDTQYF. The part of the CDR3 DNA that was read is TGTGCCAGCAGCCGACTGGGGGGAGAC.

This clone was seen only a few times. The genes and germline here are from mouse. The read stops 4 residues short of the end of the CDR3; the missing end is completed from the germline J gene. The J gene is TRBJ2-5, the V gene TRBV17, with D maybe TRBD2 (7 bases). The ends were cut back, 3 bases at V and 2 bases at J, with 12 bases in the middle. There are 15 residues in the CDR3. Germline CDR1 is MNHDT and CDR2 is YYDKIL. CDR3 residues: CASSRGGASQDTQYF. CDR3 DNA (partial): TGTGCTAGCAGTAGGGGGGGCGCGAGCCAAGAC.

This clone was detected only a few times. All gene names here are mouse names. Read sequence stops 4 residues before the CDR3 end, and the germline J gene provides the missing end. The same CDR3 arises from other DNA sequences in this sample as well. The V call is TRBV31, the J call TRBJ2-2; weak D call: TRBD1 (6 bases). There are 15 residues in the CDR3. From germline, CDR1 is GKSSPN and CDR2 SITVG. V was trimmed by 1 base and J by 0 bases, leaving 9 bases between them. The sequenced CDR3 bases are TGTGCCTGGAGTCGGGACACTGCAAACACCGGG. This codes for CAWSRDTANTG. The whole CDR3 reads CAWSRDTANTGQLYF.

Regarding this clone: These gene names are mouse names. The read terminates 4 residues before the CDR3 end, so the remaining end is supplied by the germline J gene. Other nucleotide sequences from this sample produce the same CDR3. The J gene is TRBJ1-1, the V gene TRBV1; D call uncertain. The CDR3 length is 13 residues. V was clipped by 1 base and J by 3 bases, with 6 bases between them. Germline lookup yields CDR1 NSQYPW and CDR2 LRSPGD (reference sequence). The CDR3 DNA, read in part, is TGCACCTGCAGTGCAGCAAGGGACACA. Encoded protein: CTCSAARDT. The full CDR3 sequence reads CTCSAARDTEVFF.

This clone was detected only a few times. Gene and germline names: mouse. The missing CDR3 end, 4 residues past where the read stops, is filled in from the germline J gene. Distinct nucleotide sequences in the sample also encode this CDR3. This chain connects TRBV13-3 to TRBJ2-1, with 11 bases fitting TRBD1. Per germline, CDR1 NNHDY and CDR2 SYVADS. V trimming: 3 bases; J trimming: 2 bases; junction bases outside the gene matches: 1. This CDR3 has 15 amino acids. The CDR3 DNA, read in part, is TGTGCCAGCAGTGGGGACAGGGGGGACTATGCT. It specifies CASSGDRGDYA. The CDR3 in full is CASSGDRGDYAEQFF.

Points on this clone: All gene names here are mouse names. Read sequence stops 4 residues before the CDR3 end, and the germline J gene provides the missing end. Other DNA sequences within the sample encode an identical CDR3. This chain uses TRBV12-1 with TRBJ2-3, with 11 positions matching TRBD2. From germline, CDR1 is SGHSN and CDR2 HYEKVE. With V trimmed by 4 bases and J by 2 bases, 4 bases remained unmatched. The CDR3 sequence is 15 residues long. The sequenced CDR3 bases are TGTGCCAGCTCGCTCACTGGGGGGGCTGCAGAA. Translation gives CASSLTGGAAE. The entire CDR3 protein reads CASSLTGGAAETLYF. The whole variable domain, filled in from reference TRBV12-1 and TRBJ2-3, reads DSGVVQSPRHIIKEKGGRSVLTCIPISGHSNVVWYQQTLGKELKFLIQHYEKVERDKGFLPSRFSVQQFDDYHSEMNMSALELEDSAMYFCASSLTGGAAETLYFGSGTRLTVL.

This clone came up a few times. Germline and genes: mouse. The read ends 4 residues shy of where the CDR3 ends; the end is completed using the germline J gene. The sample carries other DNA sequences with the same CDR3. This chain links TRBV1 with TRBJ1-1, with D unresolved. Per germline, CDR1 NSQYPW and CDR2 LRSPGD (reference sequence). The CDR3 is made up of 13 amino acids. V dropped 0 bases and J dropped 1 base, with 3 bases sitting between them. The part of the CDR3 DNA that was read is TGCACCTGCAGTGCAGAAGGGAACACA. It codes for CTCSAEGNT. The full-length CDR3 reads as CTCSAEGNTEVFF.

On this clone: Gene names are mouse gene names. Read sequence stops 4 residues before the CDR3 end, and the germline J gene provides the missing end. The V gene is TRBV5, the J gene TRBJ2-3, with 8 bases matching TRBD2. This CDR3 is built from 16 residues. The germline CDR1 and CDR2 sequences are LGHNA and YNLKQL (reference sequence). After removal of 1 base from V and 0 bases from J, the junction contained 3 bases not matched to a gene. The CDR3 DNA, read in part, is TGTGCCAGCAGCCAAGGACTGGGGTTTAGTGCAGAA. This codes for CASSQGLGFSAE. The CDR3 reads in full as CASSQGLGFSAETLYF.

Only a few counts were recorded for this clone. Gene names denote mouse genes. The read ends 4 residues before the CDR3 terminus; that terminus is restored from the germline J gene. This sample includes further DNA sequences coding for the same CDR3. This chain connects TRBV31 to TRBJ2-3, with 11 bases fitting TRBD2. Germline V gene lookup returns CDR1 GKSSPN and CDR2 SITVG. The CDR3 spans 15 residues. V was clipped by 5 bases and J by 0 bases; unmatched bases: 4. The sequenced part of the CDR3 DNA is TGTGCCTGGTCCGGGACTGGGGGTAGTGCAGAA. Translation gives CAWSGTGGSAE. The whole CDR3 protein is CAWSGTGGSAETLYF.

Turning to this clone: Germline and genes here are mouse. Read coverage stops 4 residues before the CDR3 terminus; the germline J gene supplies the remainder. V and J are TRBV13-1 and TRBJ2-1, with D uncertain. The V end was cut by 4 bases, the J end by 4 bases, with 3 bases between. Germline V gene data show CDR1 as NSHNY and CDR2 as SYGAGN. There are 11 residues in the CDR3. The CDR3 spells CASSLYAEQFF. CDR3 DNA, as far as it was read: TGTGCCAGCAGTCTGTATGCT.

This clone occurred a few times. Gene names denote mouse genes. The read ends 4 residues early relative to the CDR3; the germline J gene fills the gap. The V call is TRBV1, the J call TRBJ2-2; D is unresolved. The length of the CDR3 is 16 residues. Germline V gives CDR1 NSQYPW, CDR2 LRSPGD (reference sequence). The V end lost 1 base, the J end lost 1 base, and 10 bases lay between the germline ends. The CDR3 DNA, read in part, is TGCACCTGCAGTGCAGCGCCTGGAAGAAACACCGGG. Its protein product is CTCSAAPGRNTG. The full CDR3 sequence reads CTCSAAPGRNTGQLYF.

This clone showed up many times. Gene names refer to mouse genes. Read sequence stops 4 residues before the CDR3 end, and the germline J gene provides the missing end. The same CDR3 arises from other DNA sequences in this sample as well. The rearrangement uses TRBV5 and TRBJ1-2, with D unclear. The CDR3 is 13 residues long. Germline loops: CDR1 LGHNA, CDR2 YNLKQL (reference sequence). Deletions cut 2 bases from V and 0 bases from J, with 4 bases between. The CDR3 is CASSQQANSDYTF. The DNA read from the CDR3 is TGTGCCAGCAGCCAACAGGCAAACTCC.

As to this clone: The genes are named according to mouse. From the germline J gene comes the end of the CDR3, since the read stops 4 residues before it. The sample contains more than one DNA sequence encoding this CDR3. The chain uses TRBV5 and TRBJ2-2, with 7 bases that match TRBD1. CDR3 length equals 16 residues. Germline V gene lookup returns CDR1 LGHNA and CDR2 YNLKQL (reference sequence). V lost 1 base and J lost 0; bases outside the gene matches: 2. The CDR3 spells CASSQAGTANTGQLYF. The covered CDR3 bases are TGTGCCAGCAGCCAAGCTGGGACAGCAAACACCGGG.

A word on this clone: These gene names are mouse names. The CDR3 extends 4 residues past the end of the read, so its final part is completed from the germline J gene. The chain recombines TRBV29 with TRBJ2-3; 12 positions match TRBD2. Germline V gene lookup returns CDR1 MSHET and CDR2 SYDVDS. V lost 7 bases to trimming and J lost 4 bases; unmatched junction nucleotides: 3. The CDR3 contains 14 residues. The CDR3 spells CASKGLGGTETLYF. The part of the CDR3 DNA that was read is TGTGCTAGCAAGGGACTGGGGGGCACAGAA.

A remark on this clone: Mouse germline and gene names are used. The read is 4 residues too short to cover the CDR3 end, so that end is filled in from the germline J gene. The sample holds other DNA sequences that translate to the same CDR3. The chain combines TRBV13-1 with TRBJ2-1; 10 nucleotides match TRBD2. Trimming removed 3 bases from V and 6 bases from J; junction bases left unmatched: 3. The CDR3 loop spans 14 amino acids. Germline V lookup: CDR1 NSHNY, CDR2 SYGAGN. The CDR3 bases that were read are TGTGCCAGCAGTGGACTGGGGGGCCGTGCT. Translation gives CASSGLGGRA. From start to end, the CDR3 is CASSGLGGRAEQFF.